This T cell receptor (beta chain) was retrieved from a study of blood T cell repertoires in COVID-19. Looking at the study overall: Both acute and convalescent COVID-19 samples were obtained from the United States, Italy and Spain. The cDNA or gDNA used as material had been derived from T cells, B-cell-depleted T cells, or PBMCs.

The CDR3 runs to 13 residues. The germline V gene has CDR1 SGHNT and CDR2 YYREEE (reference sequence). V was pared by 2 bases and J by 10 bases, with 13 bases between. In the original processing: Reference gene primer amplification gave nucleated cell count estimates. Libraries were prepared by immunoSEQ multiplex PCR; TCRdb keeps only in-frame clonotypes and omits some of them. The DNA was the basis for D and trimming; V, J and clone size are from that table. The sample shows approximately 210,000 clones, about 90% of them seen only once. This clonotype was obtained from a man aged 40-49 years with active or convalescent COVID-19. Sequenced sample: peripheral blood. V usage is TRBV5-4 and J usage is TRBJ2-1; no firm D call. CDR3 sequence: CASSFSLQQEQFF. CDR3 sequence (DNA): TGTGCCAGCAGCTTCTCACTCCAACAGGAGCAGTTCTTC.